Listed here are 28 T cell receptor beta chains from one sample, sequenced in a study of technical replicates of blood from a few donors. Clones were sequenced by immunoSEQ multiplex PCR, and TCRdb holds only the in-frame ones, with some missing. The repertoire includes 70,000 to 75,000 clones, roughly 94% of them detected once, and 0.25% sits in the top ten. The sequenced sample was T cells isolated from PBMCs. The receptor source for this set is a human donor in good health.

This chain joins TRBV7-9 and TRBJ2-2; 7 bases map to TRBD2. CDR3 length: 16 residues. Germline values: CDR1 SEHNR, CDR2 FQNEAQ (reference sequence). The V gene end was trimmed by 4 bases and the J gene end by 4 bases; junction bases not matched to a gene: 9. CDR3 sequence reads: CASSSAGDYTTGELFF. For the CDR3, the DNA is TGTGCCAGCAGCTCTGCTGGGGACTATACCACCGGGGAGCTGTTTTTT.

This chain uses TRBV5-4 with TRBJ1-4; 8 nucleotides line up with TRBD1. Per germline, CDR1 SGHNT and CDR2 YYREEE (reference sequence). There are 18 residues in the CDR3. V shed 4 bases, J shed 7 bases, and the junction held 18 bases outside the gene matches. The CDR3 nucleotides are TGTGCCAGCAGCAGACAGGGGACCACCCTCCCGGGAGGTGAAAAACTGTTTTTT. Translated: CASSRQGTTLPGGEKLFF. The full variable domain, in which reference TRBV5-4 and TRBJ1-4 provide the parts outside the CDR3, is ETGVTQSPTHLIKTRGQQVTLRCSSQSGHNTVSWYQQALGQGPQFIFQYYREEENGRGNFPPRFSGLQFPNYSSELNVNALELDDSALYLCASSRQGTTLPGGEKLFFGSGTQLSVL.

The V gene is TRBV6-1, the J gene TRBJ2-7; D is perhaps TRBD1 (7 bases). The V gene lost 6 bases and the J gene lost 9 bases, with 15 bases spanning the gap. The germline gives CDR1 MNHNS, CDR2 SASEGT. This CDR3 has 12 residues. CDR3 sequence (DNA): TGTGCCAGCAGCCAGACAGGGAGGTGGCAGTACTTC. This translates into CASSQTGRWQYF.

CDR3 in amino acids: CAWSVGGRTEAFF. For the CDR3, the DNA is TGTGCCTGGAGTGTAGGGGGTCGCACTGAAGCTTTCTTT. This chain connects TRBV30 to TRBJ1-1; D is perhaps TRBD1 (6 bases). This CDR3 is built from 13 residues. V dropped 0 bases and J dropped 4 bases, with 9 bases sitting between them. From germline, CDR1 is GTSNPN and CDR2 SVGIG (reference sequence). The full variable domain, its missing parts supplied by reference TRBV30 and TRBJ1-1, is SQTIHQWPATLVQPVGSPLSLECTVEGTSNPNLYWYRQAAGRGLQLLFYSVGIGQISSEVPQNLSASRPQDRQFILSSKKLLLSDSGFYLCAWSVGGRTEAFFGQGTRLTVV.

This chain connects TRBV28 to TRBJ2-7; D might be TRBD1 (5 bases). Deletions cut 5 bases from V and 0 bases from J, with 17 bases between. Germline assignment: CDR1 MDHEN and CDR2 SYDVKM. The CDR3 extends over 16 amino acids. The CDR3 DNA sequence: TGTGCCAGCAGTCTCTCAGGGAATTTGGGCTCCTACGAGCAGTACTTC. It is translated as CASSLSGNLGSYEQYF.

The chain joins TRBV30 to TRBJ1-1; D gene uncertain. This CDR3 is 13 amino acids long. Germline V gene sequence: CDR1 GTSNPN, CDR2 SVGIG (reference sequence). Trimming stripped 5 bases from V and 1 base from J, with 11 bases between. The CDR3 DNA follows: TGTGCCTGGGCCATAGCTTGGAACACTGAAGCTTTCTTT. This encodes CAWAIAWNTEAFF.

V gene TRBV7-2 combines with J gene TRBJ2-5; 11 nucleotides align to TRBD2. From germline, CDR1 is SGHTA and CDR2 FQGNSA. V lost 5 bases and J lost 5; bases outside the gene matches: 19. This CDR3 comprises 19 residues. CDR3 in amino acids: CASSTRLLAGVGRGETQYF. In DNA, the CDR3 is TGTGCCAGCAGCACCCGTCTACTAGCGGGAGTAGGTCGGGGTGAGACCCAGTACTTC.

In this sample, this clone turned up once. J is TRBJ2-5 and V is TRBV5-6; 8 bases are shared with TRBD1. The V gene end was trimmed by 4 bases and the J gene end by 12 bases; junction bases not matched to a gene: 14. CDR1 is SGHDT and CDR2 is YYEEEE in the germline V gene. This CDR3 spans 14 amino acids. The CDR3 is CASSRGQALGREYF. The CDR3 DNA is TGTGCCAGCAGCAGGGGACAGGCCCTGGGTCGGGAGTACTTC. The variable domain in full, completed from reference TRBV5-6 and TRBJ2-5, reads DAGVTQSPTHLIKTRGQQVTLRCSPKSGHDTVSWYQQALGQGPQFIFQYYEEEERQRGNFPDRFSGHQFPNYSSELNVNALLLGDSALYLCASSRGQALGREYFGPGTRLLVL.

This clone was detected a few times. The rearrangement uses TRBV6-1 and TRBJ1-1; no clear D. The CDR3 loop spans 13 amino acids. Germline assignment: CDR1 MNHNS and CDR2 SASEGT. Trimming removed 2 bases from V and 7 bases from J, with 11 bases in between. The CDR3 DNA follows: TGTGCCAGCAGTGAACCTGAACATTATGAAGCTTTCTTT. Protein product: CASSEPEHYEAFF.

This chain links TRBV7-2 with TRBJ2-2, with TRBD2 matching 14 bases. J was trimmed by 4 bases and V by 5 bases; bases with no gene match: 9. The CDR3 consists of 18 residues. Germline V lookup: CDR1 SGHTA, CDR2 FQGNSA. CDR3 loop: CASSPRLAGGWGTGELFF. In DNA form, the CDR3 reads TGTGCCAGCAGCCCCCGACTAGCGGGGGGGTGGGGCACCGGGGAGCTGTTTTTT. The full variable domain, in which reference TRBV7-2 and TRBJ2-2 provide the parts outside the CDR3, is GAGVSQSPSNKVTEKGKDVELRCDPISGHTALYWYRQSLGQGLEFLIYFQGNSAPDKSGLPSDRFSAERTGGSVSTLTIQRTQQEDSAVYLCASSPRLAGGWGTGELFFGEGSRLTVL.

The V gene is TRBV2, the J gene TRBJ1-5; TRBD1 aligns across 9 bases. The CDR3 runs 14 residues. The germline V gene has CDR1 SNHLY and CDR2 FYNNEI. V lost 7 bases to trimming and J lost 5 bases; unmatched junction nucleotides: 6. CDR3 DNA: TGTGCCAGCACTCCGGGACAGGGACATCAGCCCCAGCATTTT. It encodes CASTPGQGHQPQHF.

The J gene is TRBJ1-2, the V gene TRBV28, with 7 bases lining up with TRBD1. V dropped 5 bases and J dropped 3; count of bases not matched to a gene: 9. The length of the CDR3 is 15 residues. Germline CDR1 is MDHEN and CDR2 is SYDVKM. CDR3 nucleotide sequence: TGTGCCAGCAGTGCCGGGACAGACGTTTACTATGGCTACACCTTC. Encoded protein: CASSAGTDVYYGYTF.

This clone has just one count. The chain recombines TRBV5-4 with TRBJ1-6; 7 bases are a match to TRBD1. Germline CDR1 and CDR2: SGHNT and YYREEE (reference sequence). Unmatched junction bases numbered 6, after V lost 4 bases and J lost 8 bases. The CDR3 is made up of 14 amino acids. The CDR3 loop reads CASSLTTGDSPLHF. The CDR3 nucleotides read TGTGCCAGCAGCCTAACCACAGGGGATTCACCCCTCCACTTT.

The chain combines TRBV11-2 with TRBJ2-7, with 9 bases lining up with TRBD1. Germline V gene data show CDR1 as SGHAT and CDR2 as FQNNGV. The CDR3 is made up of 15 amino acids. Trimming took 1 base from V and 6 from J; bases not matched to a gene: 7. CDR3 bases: TGTGCCAGCAGCTTAGTAGCCGGGACAGGGCGCGAGCAGTACTTC. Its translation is CASSLVAGTGREQYF.

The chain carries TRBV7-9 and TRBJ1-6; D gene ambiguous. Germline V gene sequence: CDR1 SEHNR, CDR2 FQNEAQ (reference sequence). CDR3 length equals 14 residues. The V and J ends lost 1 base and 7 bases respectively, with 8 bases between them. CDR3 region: CASSLGVGNSPLHF. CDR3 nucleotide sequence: TGTGCCAGCAGCTTAGGAGTGGGCAATTCACCCCTCCACTTT.

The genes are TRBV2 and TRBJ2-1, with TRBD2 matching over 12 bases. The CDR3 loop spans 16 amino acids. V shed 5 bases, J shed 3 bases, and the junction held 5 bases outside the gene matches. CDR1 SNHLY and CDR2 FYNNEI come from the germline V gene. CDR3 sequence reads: CASSLGLAGIYNEQFF. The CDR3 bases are TGTGCCAGCAGTCTCGGACTAGCGGGGATCTACAATGAGCAGTTCTTC.

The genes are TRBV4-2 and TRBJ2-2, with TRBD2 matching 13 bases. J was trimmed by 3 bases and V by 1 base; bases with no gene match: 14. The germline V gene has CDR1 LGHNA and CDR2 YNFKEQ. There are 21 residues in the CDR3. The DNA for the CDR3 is TGTGCCAGCAGCCAAGGGAGAAGGACTAGCGGGAGAGGTTTCGACACCGGGGAGCTGTTTTTT. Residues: CASSQGRRTSGRGFDTGELFF.

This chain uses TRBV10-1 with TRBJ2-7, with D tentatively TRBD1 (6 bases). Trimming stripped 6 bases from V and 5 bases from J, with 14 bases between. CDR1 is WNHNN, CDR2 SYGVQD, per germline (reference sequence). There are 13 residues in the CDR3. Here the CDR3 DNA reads TGCGCCAGCAGCGATACAGGGAGCGACGAGCAGTACTTC. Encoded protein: CASSDTGSDEQYF.

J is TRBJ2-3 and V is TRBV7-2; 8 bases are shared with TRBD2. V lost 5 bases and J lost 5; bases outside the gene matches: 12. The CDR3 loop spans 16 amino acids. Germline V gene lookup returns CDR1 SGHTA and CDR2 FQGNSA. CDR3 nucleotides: TGTGCCAGCAGCGTTAGCCGGGGGGGGATGGGAGATACGCAGTATTTT. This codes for CASSVSRGGMGDTQYF.

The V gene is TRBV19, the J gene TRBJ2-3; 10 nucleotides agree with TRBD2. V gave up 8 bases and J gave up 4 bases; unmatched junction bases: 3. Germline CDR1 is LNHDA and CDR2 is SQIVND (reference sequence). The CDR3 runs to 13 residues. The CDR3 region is CASERGGADTQYF. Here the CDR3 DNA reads TGTGCCAGTGAGCGGGGGGGTGCAGATACGCAGTATTTT.

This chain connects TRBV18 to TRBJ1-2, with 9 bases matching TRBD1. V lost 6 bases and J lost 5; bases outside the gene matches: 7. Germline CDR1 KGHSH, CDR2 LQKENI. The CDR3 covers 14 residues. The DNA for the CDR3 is TGTGCCAGCTCCCCGACAGGGGGAGGATATGGCTACACCTTC. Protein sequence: CASSPTGGGYGYTF.

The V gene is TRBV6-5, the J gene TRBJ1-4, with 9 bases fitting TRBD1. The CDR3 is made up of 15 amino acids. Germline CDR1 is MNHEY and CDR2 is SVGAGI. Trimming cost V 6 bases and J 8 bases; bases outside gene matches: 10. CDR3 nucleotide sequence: TGTGCCAGCAGCCAAGGACAGGGGCAGTACGAAAAACTGTTTTTT. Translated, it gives CASSQGQGQYEKLFF.

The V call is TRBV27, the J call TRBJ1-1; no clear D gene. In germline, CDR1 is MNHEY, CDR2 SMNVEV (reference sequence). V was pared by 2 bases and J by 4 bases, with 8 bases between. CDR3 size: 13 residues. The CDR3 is CASSLLSATEAFF. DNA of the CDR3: TGTGCCAGCAGTTTACTCAGTGCCACTGAAGCTTTCTTT.

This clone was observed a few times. The CDR3 is CASSPSGITDTQYF. The CDR3 nucleotides are TGTGCCAGCAGCCCATCGGGAATCACAGATACGCAGTATTTT. The gene calls are TRBV7-6 and TRBJ2-3; TRBD2 is a possible D gene (5 bases). The CDR3 totals 14 residues. Germline CDR1 SGHVS, CDR2 FNYEAQ. The V and J ends lost 5 bases and 2 bases respectively, with 11 bases between them.

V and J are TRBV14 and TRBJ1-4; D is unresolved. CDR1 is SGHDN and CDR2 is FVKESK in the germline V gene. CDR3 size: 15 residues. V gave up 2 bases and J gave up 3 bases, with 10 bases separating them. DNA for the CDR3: TGTGCCAGCAGCCAACTTAGACTTTCTAATGAAAAACTGTTTTTT. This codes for CASSQLRLSNEKLFF. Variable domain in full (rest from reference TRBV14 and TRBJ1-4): EAGVTQFPSHSVIEKGQTVTLRCDPISGHDNLYWYRRVMGKEIKFLLHFVKESKQDESGMPNNRFLAERTGGTYSTLKVQPAELEDSGVYFCASSQLRLSNEKLFFGSGTQLSVL.

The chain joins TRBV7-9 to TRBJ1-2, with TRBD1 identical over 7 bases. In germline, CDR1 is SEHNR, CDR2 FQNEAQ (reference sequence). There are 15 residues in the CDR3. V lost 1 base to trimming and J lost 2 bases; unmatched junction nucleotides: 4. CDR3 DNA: TGTGCCAGCAGCTTAGGGACAGGAAAGAACTATGGCTACACCTTC. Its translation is CASSLGTGKNYGYTF.

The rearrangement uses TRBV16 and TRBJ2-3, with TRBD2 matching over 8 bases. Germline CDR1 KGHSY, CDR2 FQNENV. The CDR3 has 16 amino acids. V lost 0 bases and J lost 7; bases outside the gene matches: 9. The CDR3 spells CASSQSSGGAANTQYF. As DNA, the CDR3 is TGTGCCAGCAGCCAATCCAGCGGGGGAGCAGCTAATACGCAGTATTTT.

DNA for the CDR3: TGTGCCATCAGTGGTGACAGGCCGAACACCGGGGAGCTGTTTTTT. Translation gives CAISGDRPNTGELFF. The chain couples TRBV10-3 to TRBJ2-2; TRBD1 is a possible D gene (6 bases). This CDR3 has 15 amino acids. In germline, CDR1 is ENHRY, CDR2 SYGVKD. The germline V and J ends were trimmed by 4 bases and 0 bases, with 9 bases remaining between them.